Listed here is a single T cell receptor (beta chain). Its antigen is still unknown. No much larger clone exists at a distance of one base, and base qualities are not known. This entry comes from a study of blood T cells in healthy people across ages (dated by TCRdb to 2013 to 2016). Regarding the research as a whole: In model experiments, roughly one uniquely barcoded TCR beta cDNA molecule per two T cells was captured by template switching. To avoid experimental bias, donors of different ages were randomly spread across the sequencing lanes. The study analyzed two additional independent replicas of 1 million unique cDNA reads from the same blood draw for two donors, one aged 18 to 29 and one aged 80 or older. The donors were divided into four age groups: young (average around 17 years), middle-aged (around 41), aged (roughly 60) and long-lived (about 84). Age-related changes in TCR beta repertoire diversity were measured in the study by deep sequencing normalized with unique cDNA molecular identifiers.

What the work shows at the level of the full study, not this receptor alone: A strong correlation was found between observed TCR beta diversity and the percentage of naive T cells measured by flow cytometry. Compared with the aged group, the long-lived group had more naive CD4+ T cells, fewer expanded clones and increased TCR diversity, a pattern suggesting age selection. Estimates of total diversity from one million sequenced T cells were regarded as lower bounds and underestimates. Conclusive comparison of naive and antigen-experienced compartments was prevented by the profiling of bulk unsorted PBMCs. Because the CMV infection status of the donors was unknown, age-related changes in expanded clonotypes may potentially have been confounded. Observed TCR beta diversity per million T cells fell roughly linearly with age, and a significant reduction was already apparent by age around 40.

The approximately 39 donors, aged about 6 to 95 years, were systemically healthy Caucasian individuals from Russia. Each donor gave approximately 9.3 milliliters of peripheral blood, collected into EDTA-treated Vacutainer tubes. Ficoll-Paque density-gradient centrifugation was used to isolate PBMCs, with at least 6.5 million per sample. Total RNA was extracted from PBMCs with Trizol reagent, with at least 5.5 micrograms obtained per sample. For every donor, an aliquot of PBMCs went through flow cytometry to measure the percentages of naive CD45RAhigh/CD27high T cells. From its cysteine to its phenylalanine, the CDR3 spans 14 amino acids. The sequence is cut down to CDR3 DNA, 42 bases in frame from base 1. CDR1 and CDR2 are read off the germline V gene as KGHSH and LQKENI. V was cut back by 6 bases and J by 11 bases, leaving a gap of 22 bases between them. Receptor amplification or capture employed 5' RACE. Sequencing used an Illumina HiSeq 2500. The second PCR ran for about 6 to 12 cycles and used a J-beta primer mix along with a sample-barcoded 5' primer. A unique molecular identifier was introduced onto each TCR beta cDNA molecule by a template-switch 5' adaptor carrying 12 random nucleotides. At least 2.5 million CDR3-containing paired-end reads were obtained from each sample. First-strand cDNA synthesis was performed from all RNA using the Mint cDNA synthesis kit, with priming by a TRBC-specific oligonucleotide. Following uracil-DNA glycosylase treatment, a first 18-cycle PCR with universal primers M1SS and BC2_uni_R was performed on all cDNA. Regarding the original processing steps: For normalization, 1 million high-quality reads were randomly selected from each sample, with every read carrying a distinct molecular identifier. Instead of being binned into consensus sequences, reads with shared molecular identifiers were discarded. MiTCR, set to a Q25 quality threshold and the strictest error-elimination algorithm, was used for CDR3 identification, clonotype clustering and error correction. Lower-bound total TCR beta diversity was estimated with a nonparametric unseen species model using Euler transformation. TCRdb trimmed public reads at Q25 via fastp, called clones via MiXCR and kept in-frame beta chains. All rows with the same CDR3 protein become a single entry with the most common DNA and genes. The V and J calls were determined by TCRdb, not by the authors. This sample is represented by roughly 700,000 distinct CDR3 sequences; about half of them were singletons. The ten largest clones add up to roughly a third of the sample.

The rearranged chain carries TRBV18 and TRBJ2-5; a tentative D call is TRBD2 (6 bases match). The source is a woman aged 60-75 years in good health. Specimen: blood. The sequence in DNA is TGTGCCAGCTCGCCCAACGCGGGATACGGGGAGCAGTACTTC. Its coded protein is CASSPNAGYGEQYF. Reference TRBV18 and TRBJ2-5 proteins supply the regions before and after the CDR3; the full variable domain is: NAGVMQNPRHLVRRRGQEARLRCSPMKGHSHVYWYRQLPEEGLKFMVYLQKENIIDESGMPKERFSAEFPKEGPSILRIQQVVRGDSAAYFCASSPNAGYGEQYFGPGTRLLVL.